The 22 T cell receptor beta chains presented below share a single source sample, sequenced in a study of CD8+CD57+ T cells in acquired aplastic anemia. For CDR3 and TCR beta VDJ profiling, genomic DNA was the template used. Each CDR3 protein gets one entry after TCRdb re-called the reads with MiXCR. The data show just over 450,000 distinct CDR3 sequences, around 32% seen once. By flow cytometry, patients selected for sequencing had shown an expansion of CD8+CD57+ cells. Sequenced input: sorted CD4+, CD8+, or CD8+CD57+ T cells (not recorded which) from PBMCs. The receptors were sampled from a human donor with aplastic anemia.

This clonotype showed up many times. CDR3: CASSLSEGTEAFF. CDR3 bases: TGTGCCAGCAGCTTATCGGAGGGGACTGAAGCTTTCTTT. This chain links TRBV7-9 with TRBJ1-1, with a possible D match to TRBD1 (5 bases). Germline CDR1 is SEHNR and CDR2 is FQNEAQ (reference sequence). V was cut by 2 bases and J by 5 bases, with 9 bases left in between. This CDR3 spans 13 amino acids.

This clonotype has at least ten counts. The chain uses TRBV7-2 and TRBJ1-5; D perhaps matches TRBD1 (5 bases). Germline V gives CDR1 SGHTA, CDR2 FQGNSA. V was clipped by 4 bases and J by 7 bases, with 11 bases between them. The length of the CDR3 is 13 residues. DNA of the CDR3: TGTGCCAGCAGCTGGGACCTTGACCAGCCCCAGCATTTT. This translates into CASSWDLDQPQHF.

This clonotype was counted at least ten times. This chain links TRBV19 with TRBJ2-3, with D possibly TRBD1 on 5 matching bases. CDR3 size: 14 residues. CDR1 is LNHDA and CDR2 is SQIVND in the germline V gene (reference sequence). Trimming left V 6 bases short and J 1 base short, with 11 bases between. The CDR3 DNA follows: TGTGCCAGTAGCCCCAGGGATCGCACAGATACGCAGTATTTT. Its translation: CASSPRDRTDTQYF. The variable domain in full, completed from reference TRBV19 and TRBJ2-3, reads DGGITQSPKYLFRKEGQNVTLSCEQNLNHDAMYWYRQDPGQGLRLIYYSQIVNDFQKGDIAEGYSVSREKKESFPLTVTSAQKNPTAFYLCASSPRDRTDTQYFGPGTRLTVL.

The chain is built from TRBV24-1 and TRBJ2-3, with a tentative D call TRBD2 (6 bases). Germline CDR1 is KGHDR and CDR2 is SFDVKD. This CDR3 comprises 15 residues. Deletions cut 2 bases from V and 1 base from J, with 9 bases between. The CDR3 DNA reads TGTGCCACCAGTGATTGGGGGGATCGCACAGATACGCAGTATTTT. This codes for CATSDWGDRTDTQYF.

V gene TRBV6-1 combines with J gene TRBJ2-2, with 12 bases lining up with TRBD2. The CDR3 runs 16 residues. CDR1 MNHNS and CDR2 SASEGT come from the germline V gene. The ends lost 6 bases at V and 6 bases at J; junction bases unmatched: 8. The CDR3 spells CASSLTSGRGAGELFF. In DNA, the CDR3 is TGTGCCAGCAGCCTGACTAGCGGGAGAGGTGCCGGGGAGCTGTTTTTT.

This clonotype was found many times. This chain links TRBV7-2 with TRBJ1-3; D gene uncertain. The CDR3 is 13 amino acids. The germline V and J ends were trimmed by 7 bases and 0 bases, with 7 bases remaining between them. Germline V gene data show CDR1 as SGHTA and CDR2 as FQGNSA. CDR3 loop: CASTDPSGNTIYF. The DNA of the CDR3 is TGTGCCAGCACCGACCCCTCTGGAAACACCATATATTTT.

This rearrangement joins TRBV5-6 to TRBJ2-5, with D uncertain. The germline gives CDR1 SGHDT, CDR2 YYEEEE. Trimming stripped 2 bases from V and 5 bases from J, with 16 bases between. This CDR3 comprises 15 residues. CDR3: CASSLWARLGETQYF. The CDR3 DNA follows: TGTGCCAGCAGCTTATGGGCCCGGCTGGGTGAGACCCAGTACTTC.

This clonotype was counted at least ten times. V gene TRBV20-1 combines with J gene TRBJ2-7; 12 positions agree with TRBD2. This CDR3 has 15 amino acids. V gave up 5 bases and J gave up 7 bases; unmatched junction bases: 12. In germline, CDR1 is DFQATT, CDR2 SNEGSKA (reference sequence). This chain's CDR3 is CSADGRLAGVEEQYF. The CDR3 nucleotides are TGCAGTGCTGACGGCAGACTAGCGGGAGTGGAAGAGCAGTACTTC.

This clonotype showed up just a few times. V usage is TRBV20-1 and J usage is TRBJ2-1; 7 bases align to TRBD2. CDR3 length: 13 amino acids. V gave up 5 bases and J gave up 11 bases; unmatched junction bases: 12. The germline V gene has CDR1 DFQATT and CDR2 SNEGSKA (reference sequence). The CDR3 protein is CSAQTRPGTKQFF. CDR3 sequence (DNA): TGCAGTGCTCAAACAAGACCCGGGACTAAGCAGTTCTTC.

This chain joins TRBV5-1 and TRBJ1-2, with D possibly being TRBD1 (5 bases). Germline V lookup: CDR1 SGHRS, CDR2 YFSETQ. Trimming took 0 bases from V and 4 from J, leaving 10 bases between them. This CDR3 region has 14 residues. Here the CDR3 reads CASSLGQRAYGYTF. DNA for the CDR3: TGCGCCAGCAGCTTGGGACAGAGAGCCTATGGCTACACCTTC.

This clonotype was counted at least ten times. The gene calls are TRBV7-2 and TRBJ2-7; D gene uncertain. Trimming left V 1 base short and J 4 bases short, with 8 bases between. Germline CDR1 and CDR2: SGHTA and FQGNSA. The CDR3 is made up of 13 amino acids. The CDR3 is CASSLVPEYEQYF. As DNA, the CDR3 is TGTGCCAGCAGCTTAGTACCGGAGTACGAGCAGTACTTC.

The chain carries TRBV9 and TRBJ2-7, with D perhaps matching TRBD2 (5 bases). The CDR3 is 14 residues long. Trimming shortened V by 4 bases and J by 7 bases, and 18 bases separated the two germline ends. From germline, CDR1 is SGDLS and CDR2 YYNGEE. This chain's CDR3 is CASSQGTSGGEQYF. The DNA for the CDR3 is TGTGCCAGCAGCCAAGGTACCAGCGGAGGAGAGCAGTACTTC.

The chain links TRBV30 to TRBJ1-6; perhaps TRBD1 as D (6 bases). Trimming shortened V by 2 bases and J by 5 bases, and 10 bases separated the two germline ends. In germline, CDR1 is GTSNPN, CDR2 SVGIG (reference sequence). CDR3 length: 14 residues. The CDR3 sequence is CAWSPGQHNSPLHF. The DNA of the CDR3 is TGTGCCTGGAGTCCCGGACAGCATAATTCACCCCTCCACTTT.

V usage is TRBV3-1 and J usage is TRBJ2-7; D unclear. Germline loops: CDR1 LGHDT, CDR2 YNNKEL (reference sequence). The germline V and J ends were trimmed by 0 bases and 0 bases, with 6 bases remaining between them. This CDR3 has 14 amino acids. The CDR3 region is CASSQDYSSYEQYF. The CDR3 DNA reads as TGTGCCAGCAGCCAAGATTACAGCTCCTACGAGCAGTACTTC.

This clonotype was counted at least ten times. The chain has TRBV19 and TRBJ2-2, with a tentative D call TRBD2 (6 bases). Germline V lookup: CDR1 LNHDA, CDR2 SQIVND (reference sequence). This CDR3 has 15 residues. Trimming removed 5 bases at V and 4 bases at J, with 14 bases between. DNA for the CDR3: TGTGCCAGTAGTCCCCAGCGGGTTAGCACCGGGGAGCTGTTTTTT. This gives the protein CASSPQRVSTGELFF.

In its sample, this clonotype was seen many times. The chain employs TRBV7-6 and TRBJ2-7; D might be TRBD2 (6 bases). Trimming removed 5 bases at V and 6 bases at J, with 14 bases between. CDR1 and CDR2 (germline): SGHVS, FNYEAQ. The CDR3 contains 13 residues. The CDR3 DNA is TGTGCCAGCAGCGGTAGGAGGGGCGGCGAGCAGTACTTC. Its protein is CASSGRRGGEQYF.

This clonotype was counted many times. The genes are TRBV7-2 and TRBJ2-3, with D hard to call. Deletions cut 5 bases from V and 3 bases from J, with 3 bases between. Looked up from germline, CDR1 is SGHTA and CDR2 is FQGNSA. The CDR3 loop spans 11 amino acids. CDR3: CASSATDTQYF. The CDR3 DNA follows: TGTGCCAGCAGCGCTACAGATACGCAGTATTTT.

This clonotype was picked up many times. The chain joins TRBV20-1 to TRBJ1-5; TRBD1 matches 10 bases. V shed 5 bases and J 3 bases; nucleotides not matched to a gene: 4. The CDR3 totals 14 residues. Germline CDR1 and CDR2: DFQATT and SNEGSKA (reference sequence). The CDR3: CSAPGTGVNQPQHF. The CDR3 DNA is TGCAGTGCTCCCGGGACAGGGGTCAATCAGCCCCAGCATTTT.

This clonotype has just a few counts. The J gene is TRBJ2-1, the V gene TRBV2; 10 bases match TRBD1. CDR3 length equals 13 residues. V gave up 7 bases and J gave up 9 bases; unmatched junction bases: 6. Germline V gene lookup returns CDR1 SNHLY and CDR2 FYNNEI. In DNA form, the CDR3 reads TGTGCCAGCACCGGGACAGGGGACGGTGAGCAGTTCTTC. Residues: CASTGTGDGEQFF. Filled out from reference TRBV2 and TRBJ2-1, the complete variable domain reads EPEVTQTPSHQVTQMGQEVILRCVPISNHLYFYWYRQILGQKVEFLVSFYNNEISEKSEIFDDQFSVERPDGSNFTLKIRSTKLEDSAMYFCASTGTGDGEQFFGPGTRLTVL.

This rearrangement joins TRBV5-8 to TRBJ2-7; 9 nucleotides align to TRBD1. In germline, CDR1 is SGHTS, CDR2 YDEGEE. The CDR3 extends over 15 amino acids. With V trimmed by 0 bases and J by 5 bases, 6 bases remained unmatched. CDR3 protein: CASSLGGDRANEQYF. The CDR3 DNA reads as TGTGCCAGCAGCTTGGGTGGGGACAGGGCCAACGAGCAGTACTTC.

This chain connects TRBV6-5 to TRBJ2-5; a possible D gene is TRBD2 (6 bases). The CDR3 is 14 residues long. V was shortened by 4 bases and J by 4 bases, with 13 bases between the two germline ends. The germline V gene encodes CDR1 MNHEY and CDR2 SVGAGI. CDR3 bases: TGTGCCAGCAGTTGGGACGGGGGTAGAGAGACCCAGTACTTC. Encoded protein: CASSWDGGRETQYF.

Many counts were recorded for this clonotype. The chain links TRBV7-8 to TRBJ1-1; D ambiguous. Germline CDR1 reads SGHVS; CDR2 reads FQNEAQ. The length of the CDR3 is 12 residues. Trimming pared 0 bases from V and 6 bases from J, leaving 5 bases between. The CDR3 DNA is TGTGCCAGCAGCTTAGCCCCTCCTGAAGCTTTCTTT. Protein product: CASSLAPPEAFF.